The 21 T cell receptor beta chains below were found in one sample sequenced in a study of CD8 T cells in ankylosing spondylitis (dated by TCRdb to about 2017). The research as a whole found: Blood from ankylosing spondylitis patients appeared to be characterized by a TCR beta motif composed of 7 to 9 highly homologous amino acid variants.

Libraries came from 5' RACE. These reads were obtained on an Illumina HiSeq 2500. TCRdb passed the public sequencing reads through fastp at Q25 and MiXCR, retaining productive beta sequences. Every CDR3 protein is listed once, alongside the most common genes and DNA of its rows. This sample comprises about 700,000 distinct CDR3 sequences, around a fifth of them detected only once. In total, the top ten clones hold approximately 18% of the sample. Antigens of these TCRs are unknown. Material for sequencing was blood, either unsorted or a sorted T cell fraction (not recorded which). Receptors originate from a male donor with ankylosing spondylitis.

This rearrangement joins TRBV9 to TRBJ1-2; D is undetermined. CDR1 and CDR2 from the germline V gene are SGDLS and YYNGEE. CDR3 length: 15 amino acids. Trimming cost V 7 bases and J 1 base, with 17 bases left between them. DNA of the CDR3: TGTGCCAGCTCCCCTCAGGCCCTCTTTAACTATGGCTACACCTTC. This translates into CASSPQALFNYGYTF.

This clonotype was observed a handful of times. This chain joins TRBV6-1 and TRBJ1-5, with 10 bases matching TRBD1. This CDR3 has 15 residues. Trimming at V came to 5 bases and at J to 4 bases, leaving 5 bases not matched to a gene. From germline, CDR1 is MNHNS and CDR2 SASEGT. The CDR3 sequence: CASSTRDRGNQPQHF. Written as DNA, the CDR3 is TGTGCCAGCAGTACCCGGGACAGGGGAAATCAGCCCCAGCATTTT.

This clonotype has ten or more counts. The J gene is TRBJ2-1, the V gene TRBV12-3 or TRBV12-4, with 8 bases identical to TRBD1. The ends lost 3 bases at V and 2 bases at J; junction bases unmatched: 3. The CDR3 has 15 residues. CDR3 in amino acids: CASSLGQATYNEQFF. The CDR3, as DNA: TGTGCCAGCAGTTTGGGACAGGCCACCTACAATGAGCAGTTCTTC.

This chain joins TRBV11-2 and TRBJ2-2, with D possibly TRBD2 on 5 matching bases. Germline V gene lookup returns CDR1 SGHAT and CDR2 FQNNGV. V was pared by 1 base and J by 1 base, with 19 bases between. This CDR3 is 19 amino acids long. CDR3 nucleotide sequence: TGTGCCAGCAGCTTAGGGAGGTGGTTGGGGAATCGGAACACCGGGGAGCTGTTTTTT. Residues: CASSLGRWLGNRNTGELFF.

DNA of the CDR3: TGTGCCAGCAGTGGGAGAACTAGCGGGCCATACAATGAGCAGTTCTTC. This sequence encodes CASSGRTSGPYNEQFF. The chain joins TRBV25-1 to TRBJ2-1, with TRBD2 matching 9 bases. CDR3 size: 16 residues. Germline loops: CDR1 MGHDK, CDR2 SYGVNS. Trimming cost V 4 bases and J 4 bases; bases outside gene matches: 8.

This clonotype has a handful of counts. This chain connects TRBV15 to TRBJ2-7; maybe TRBD2 (5 bases). The V gene's germline CDR1 is LNHNV and CDR2 YYDKDF (reference sequence). Deletions cut 0 bases from V and 5 bases from J, with 8 bases between. The CDR3 is 13 amino acids. The CDR3 spells CATSREVRDEQYF. Here the CDR3 DNA reads TGTGCCACCAGCAGAGAGGTGCGGGACGAGCAGTACTTC.

The rearrangement uses TRBV25-1 and TRBJ1-5; D uncertain. Trimming removed 1 base at V and 0 bases at J, with 19 bases between. Germline assignment: CDR1 MGHDK and CDR2 SYGVNS. The CDR3 spans 19 residues. The CDR3 bases are TGTGCCAGCAGTGAATGGCTTCGTCGCGGATATTATAGCAATCAGCCCCAGCATTTT. Residues: CASSEWLRRGYYSNQPQHF.

The chain is built from TRBV20-1 and TRBJ1-4; TRBD1 aligns across 7 bases. Trimming removed 3 bases from V and 14 bases from J; junction bases left unmatched: 6. Germline V gene lookup returns CDR1 DFQATT and CDR2 SNEGSKA (reference sequence). The CDR3 runs to 11 residues. The CDR3 here is CSARTGLRLFF. CDR3 coding DNA: TGCAGTGCTAGGACAGGGCTCAGGCTGTTTTTT.

The table lists this clonotype with a few counts. This chain uses TRBV7-6 with TRBJ2-7; tentatively, D is TRBD1 (6 bases). Germline assignment: CDR1 SGHVS and CDR2 FNYEAQ. The V end lost 1 base, the J end lost 3 bases, and 13 bases lay between the germline ends. There are 15 residues in the CDR3. This CDR3 reads CASSLESGQLYEQYF. For the CDR3, the DNA is TGTGCCAGCAGCTTAGAATCGGGACAACTCTACGAGCAGTACTTC. The complete variable domain, with remaining parts taken from reference TRBV7-6 and TRBJ2-7, reads GAGVSQSPRYKVTKRGQDVALRCDPISGHVSLYWYRQALGQGPEFLTYFNYEAQQDKSGLPNDRFSAERPEGSISTLTIQRTEQRDSAMYRCASSLESGQLYEQYFGPGTRLTVT.

This clonotype showed up many times. The chain carries TRBV2 and TRBJ2-3, with D unresolved. The V end lost 5 bases, the J end lost 2 bases, and 20 bases lay between the germline ends. The CDR3 has 17 residues. The germline V gene encodes CDR1 SNHLY and CDR2 FYNNEI. CDR3 amino acids: CASSQYPDLSNTDTQYF. CDR3 nucleotide sequence: TGTGCCAGCAGTCAATACCCCGACTTGTCTAACACAGATACGCAGTATTTT.

This clonotype came up a few times. This sequence joins TRBV15 and TRBJ2-7, with D hard to call. Germline CDR1 is LNHNV and CDR2 is YYDKDF (reference sequence). Trimming removed 4 bases from V and 4 bases from J, with 14 bases in between. The CDR3 extends over 14 amino acids. This chain's CDR3 is CATSTVSGTYEQYF. The DNA of the CDR3 is TGTGCCACCAGCACGGTCTCCGGAACTTACGAGCAGTACTTC.

This clonotype was picked up many times. V gene TRBV12-3 or TRBV12-4 combines with J gene TRBJ2-2; the D is unclear. The CDR3 has 13 amino acids. Trimming left V 9 bases short and J 0 bases short, with 8 bases between. The DNA of the CDR3 is TGTGCCAGTGGGCAGACGAACACCGGGGAGCTGTTTTTT. It encodes CASGQTNTGELFF.

This clonotype came up a few times. The chain has TRBV20-1 and TRBJ2-4, with 12 bases identical to TRBD1. Germline CDR1 DFQATT, CDR2 SNEGSKA (reference sequence). This CDR3 has 17 residues. With V trimmed by 3 bases and J by 6 bases, 12 bases remained unmatched. DNA for the CDR3: TGCAGTGCTAGCCGCTATGGGGACAGGGGGCGGTTAAACATTCAGTACTTC. Residues: CSASRYGDRGRLNIQYF.

This clonotype showed up many times. The rearrangement links TRBV9 to TRBJ2-7; perhaps D is TRBD1 or TRBD2 (5 bases each). This CDR3 has 14 residues. Looked up from germline, CDR1 is SGDLS and CDR2 is YYNGEE. Trimming removed 0 bases from V and 3 bases from J, with 10 bases in between. CDR3 coding DNA: TGTGCCAGCAGCGTAGGGGGCGAGGGCTACGAGCAGTACTTC. It yields the protein CASSVGGEGYEQYF.

This chain links TRBV6-5 with TRBJ2-1; 12 nucleotides match TRBD1. J was trimmed by 14 bases and V by 0 bases; bases with no gene match: 8. CDR3 length: 15 amino acids. Germline V CDR1 and CDR2: MNHEY, SVGAGI. CDR3 sequence: CASSYSGQGAGQEFF. DNA of the CDR3: TGTGCCAGCAGTTACTCGGGACAGGGGGCTGGTCAGGAGTTCTTC.

This clonotype has just a few counts. The chain uses TRBV5-1 and TRBJ2-2; D gene ambiguous. Germline V gene lookup returns CDR1 SGHRS and CDR2 YFSETQ. The V and J ends lost 5 bases and 2 bases respectively, with 13 bases between them. CDR3 length: 15 amino acids. The CDR3 region has the DNA TGCGCCAGCAGACCCCCAGACCTAAACACCGGGGAGCTGTTTTTT. Amino acid sequence: CASRPPDLNTGELFF.

The chain employs TRBV7-2 and TRBJ2-2, with a weak D call TRBD2 (6 bases). From germline, CDR1 is SGHTA and CDR2 FQGNSA. Deletions cut 7 bases from V and 7 bases from J, with 16 bases between. This CDR3 is 14 amino acids long. The CDR3 DNA sequence: TGTGCCAGCACCCCGTCGGGGCGGGGCGGGGAGCTGTTTTTT. Translating it yields CASTPSGRGGELFF.

This clonotype was observed many times. For the CDR3, the DNA is TGTGCCAGCAGTTTAGAAAGGACAGATACGCAGTATTTT. This translates into CASSLERTDTQYF. The chain is built from TRBV12-3 or TRBV12-4 and TRBJ2-3, with D unresolved. Deletions cut 1 base from V and 3 bases from J, with 5 bases between. The CDR3 length is 13 residues.

This clonotype was seen only a few times. The rearrangement uses TRBV30 and TRBJ1-1; 7 bases fit TRBD1. This CDR3 is built from 13 residues. The V and J ends lost 3 bases and 0 bases, in that order; junction bases with no gene match: 1. Germline CDR1 GTSNPN, CDR2 SVGIG (reference sequence). CDR3 coding DNA: TGTGCCTGGAGGGGACAGCTGAACACTGAAGCTTTCTTT. This translates into CAWRGQLNTEAFF.

This clonotype was detected a few times. This chain joins TRBV5-1 and TRBJ2-1; 9 bases fit TRBD1. V was clipped by 9 bases and J by 4 bases; unmatched bases: 8. Germline V gene lookup returns CDR1 SGHRS and CDR2 YFSETQ. The CDR3 has 14 residues. As DNA, the CDR3 is TGCGCCACCTCACAGGGGGCTACATACAATGAGCAGTTCTTC. Translated, it gives CATSQGATYNEQFF.

The chain joins TRBV12-3 or TRBV12-4 to TRBJ2-7; 8 nucleotides match TRBD1. V lost 4 bases and J lost 0; bases outside the gene matches: 8. This CDR3 comprises 16 residues. CDR3 bases: TGTGCCAGCAGTTCAGGGACAGGAACAATCTCCTACGAGCAGTACTTC. Translated, it gives CASSSGTGTISYEQYF.